A single sample gave rise to the 25 T cell receptor beta chains below, sequenced in a study of blood T cell repertoires in COVID-19. The table came from immunoSEQ multiplex PCR; TCRdb's copy has only in-frame clones and leaves some out. The sample records 200,000 to 250,000 clones, over 80% being singletons. Sequenced: PBMCs or T cells enriched from blood (not recorded which). The origin of the receptors is a woman aged 25 to 45 who had been exposed to COVID-19.

The V and J genes are TRBV6-1 and TRBJ2-7, with 8 bases that match TRBD2. CDR1 MNHNS and CDR2 SASEGT come from the germline V gene. V trimming: 5 bases; J trimming: 0 bases; junction bases outside the gene matches: 6. The CDR3 has 15 amino acids. The chain's CDR3 is CASSFGSGASYEQYF. CDR3 DNA: TGTGCCAGCAGTTTTGGTAGCGGGGCCTCCTACGAGCAGTACTTC.

This chain joins TRBV12-5 and TRBJ2-5; 7 bases map to TRBD1. The germline V gene encodes CDR1 LGHNT and CDR2 FRNRAP. The CDR3 length is 14 residues. J lost 5 bases, V lost 0 bases, and 3 bases had no gene match. The CDR3 is CASGLVQQGETQYF. CDR3 DNA sequence: TGTGCTAGTGGTTTGGTACAACAGGGGGAGACCCAGTACTTC.

This chain links TRBV15 with TRBJ2-1, with 12 bases aligning to TRBD1. This CDR3 is built from 15 residues. Germline loops: CDR1 LNHNV, CDR2 YYDKDF (reference sequence). V lost 3 bases and J lost 7; bases outside the gene matches: 4. CDR3 amino acids: CATSSGTGGRNEQFF. Written as DNA, the CDR3 is TGTGCCACCAGCAGCGGGACAGGGGGCAGGAATGAGCAGTTCTTC.

The chain links TRBV30 to TRBJ2-7; 7 positions agree with TRBD2. The CDR3 loop spans 15 amino acids. From germline, CDR1 is GTSNPN and CDR2 SVGIG (reference sequence). With V trimmed by 5 bases and J by 1 base, 11 bases remained unmatched. The CDR3 is CAWATGGSPSYEQYF. CDR3 DNA sequence: TGTGCCTGGGCAACCGGGGGGTCCCCATCCTACGAGCAGTACTTC.

The chain combines TRBV28 with TRBJ1-2, with TRBD1 matching 7 bases. The CDR3 consists of 15 residues. With 5 bases clipped from V and 2 bases from J, the junction kept 8 bases outside the gene matches. Germline values: CDR1 MDHEN, CDR2 SYDVKM. The CDR3 here is CASSPAGGKNYGYTF. The CDR3 DNA reads as TGTGCCAGCAGTCCCGCAGGGGGAAAGAACTATGGCTACACCTTC.

The chain links TRBV11-3 to TRBJ2-3; possible D gene TRBD1, 5 bases. Trimming pared 3 bases from V and 1 base from J, leaving 8 bases between. This CDR3 has 14 residues. Germline V gene lookup returns CDR1 SGHNT and CDR2 YENEEA. CDR3 sequence: CASSFGRGTDTQYF. The DNA of the CDR3 is TGTGCCAGCAGCTTCGGCAGGGGCACAGATACGCAGTATTTT.

The rearrangement links TRBV30 to TRBJ1-1; D not certain. Per germline, CDR1 GTSNPN and CDR2 SVGIG (reference sequence). Trimming left V 5 bases short and J 5 bases short, with 9 bases between. CDR3 length equals 11 residues. The CDR3 sequence is CAWYPRTEAFF. The CDR3, as DNA: TGTGCCTGGTACCCCCGGACTGAAGCTTTCTTT.

The chain employs TRBV7-9 and TRBJ1-1, with a tentative D call TRBD1 (5 bases). Between the trimmed V and J ends, which lost 8 bases and 1 base, there was a span of 17 bases. The germline V gene has CDR1 SEHNR and CDR2 FQNEAQ (reference sequence). The CDR3 runs to 15 residues. The CDR3 DNA reads as TGTGCCAGCTCACGGGGGGAGGGAGGGAACACTGAAGCTTTCTTT. It specifies CASSRGEGGNTEAFF.

This chain joins TRBV11-2 and TRBJ1-1; unclear D gene. The CDR3 runs to 14 residues. Trimming cost V 3 bases and J 6 bases, with 14 bases left between them. The germline CDR1 and CDR2 sequences are SGHAT and FQNNGV. The DNA for the CDR3 is TGTGCCAGCAGCTTTGTCGGCGGGGATTCTGAAGCTTTCTTT. It codes for CASSFVGGDSEAFF.

V and J are TRBV12-3 or TRBV12-4 and TRBJ2-7; TRBD1 is a possible D gene (6 bases). The germline V and J ends were trimmed by 3 bases and 5 bases, with 11 bases remaining between them. The CDR3 consists of 13 residues. The CDR3 spells CASSFVQGHEQYF. The DNA for the CDR3 is TGTGCCAGCAGTTTCGTACAGGGTCACGAGCAGTACTTC.

The genes are TRBV24-1 and TRBJ2-3; TRBD2 matches at 7 bases. V lost 4 bases to trimming and J lost 0 bases; unmatched junction nucleotides: 9. The CDR3 extends over 17 amino acids. Per germline, CDR1 KGHDR and CDR2 SFDVKD. The CDR3 spells CATSENQAGTSTDTQYF. For the CDR3, the DNA is TGTGCCACCAGTGAGAATCAAGCGGGGACTAGCACAGATACGCAGTATTTT.

The chain couples TRBV6-5 to TRBJ1-1; TRBD1 is a possible D gene (5 bases). There are 15 residues in the CDR3. Germline CDR1 reads MNHEY; CDR2 reads SVGAGI. Trimming stripped 2 bases from V and 3 bases from J, with 13 bases between. The CDR3 here is CASSYARGGDTEAFF. The CDR3 nucleotides are TGTGCCAGCAGTTACGCCCGGGGGGGAGACACTGAAGCTTTCTTT.

This clone was seen a single time. The same CDR3 can be traced to other DNA sequences in this sample. This chain connects TRBV7-9 to TRBJ1-2, with TRBD1 identical over 7 bases. The CDR3 covers 14 residues. The germline CDR1 and CDR2 sequences are SEHNR and FQNEAQ (reference sequence). With V trimmed by 1 base and J by 5 bases, 4 bases remained unmatched. The CDR3 is CASSLEAGGYGYTF. The CDR3 DNA sequence: TGTGCCAGCAGCTTAGAAGCAGGGGGTTATGGCTACACCTTC.

This clone was observed a few times. This chain links TRBV6-6 with TRBJ2-3; D is unclear. The CDR3 contains 12 residues. Per the germline V gene, CDR1 is MNHNY and CDR2 is SVGAGI (reference sequence). Deletions cut 7 bases from V and 4 bases from J, with 9 bases between. The CDR3 DNA follows: TGTGCCAGCACCCAACGAGCAGATACGCAGTATTTT. Translation: CASTQRADTQYF.

This clone was observed a few times. This chain uses TRBV19 with TRBJ2-7; D is possibly TRBD2 (6 bases). This CDR3 contains 13 residues. The V end was cut by 5 bases, the J end by 5 bases, with 13 bases between. Germline values: CDR1 LNHDA, CDR2 SQIVND (reference sequence). The CDR3 loop reads CASSSLAEDEQYF. The CDR3 nucleotides are TGTGCCAGTAGTTCTTTAGCGGAAGACGAGCAGTACTTC. Looking up the rest from reference TRBV19 and TRBJ2-7 gives the full variable domain: DGGITQSPKYLFRKEGQNVTLSCEQNLNHDAMYWYRQDPGQGLRLIYYSQIVNDFQKGDIAEGYSVSREKKESFPLTVTSAQKNPTAFYLCASSSLAEDEQYFGPGTRLTVT.

This rearrangement joins TRBV7-9 to TRBJ1-1; TRBD1 matches 9 bases. CDR1 and CDR2 from the germline V gene are SEHNR and FQNEAQ (reference sequence). J was trimmed by 4 bases and V by 5 bases; bases with no gene match: 2. The CDR3 is 13 amino acids. CDR3 in amino acids: CASSRDRATEAFF. In DNA form, the CDR3 reads TGTGCCAGCAGCAGGGACAGGGCCACTGAAGCTTTCTTT.

This clone showed up just a few times. The chain links TRBV28 to TRBJ1-2; TRBD1 is a possible D gene (6 bases). Germline loops: CDR1 MDHEN, CDR2 SYDVKM. Trimming removed 6 bases at V and 4 bases at J, with 15 bases between. There are 14 residues in the CDR3. The CDR3 spells CASRTARGAYGYTF. CDR3 in DNA: TGTGCCAGCAGGACCGCCAGGGGCGCCTATGGCTACACCTTC.

The CDR3 loop is CASSPPIGGGTDTQYF. The DNA for the CDR3 is TGTGCCAGCTCACCACCGATCGGGGGAGGTACAGATACGCAGTATTTT. The V and J genes are TRBV18 and TRBJ2-3; D is possibly TRBD2 (6 bases). The CDR3 spans 16 residues. Germline loops: CDR1 KGHSH, CDR2 LQKENI. The V gene lost 0 bases and the J gene lost 3 bases, with 13 bases spanning the gap.

The chain has TRBV2 and TRBJ2-5, with 16 nucleotides matching TRBD2. The CDR3 covers 18 residues. The V segment lost 6 bases and the J segment 5 bases; nucleotides outside the gene matches: 12. Germline V gives CDR1 SNHLY, CDR2 FYNNEI. The CDR3 nucleotides read TGTGCCAGCAGGGGACTGGGGACTAGCGGGAGGGCCCAGGAGACCCAGTACTTC. Translating it yields CASRGLGTSGRAQETQYF.

V is TRBV7-9 and J is TRBJ2-7; possibly TRBD1 for D (6 bases). Germline V CDR1 and CDR2: SEHNR, FQNEAQ (reference sequence). Between the trimmed V and J ends, which lost 7 bases and 0 bases, there was a span of 10 bases. The CDR3 covers 13 residues. CDR3 amino acids: CASTRDNSYEQYF. CDR3 coding DNA: TGTGCCAGCACCAGGGACAACTCCTACGAGCAGTACTTC.

The chain couples TRBV2 to TRBJ1-5; a weak D match, TRBD1 (5 bases). Trimming shortened V by 4 bases and J by 4 bases, and 8 bases separated the two germline ends. This CDR3 contains 13 residues. Germline V gene sequence: CDR1 SNHLY, CDR2 FYNNEI. The DNA for the CDR3 is TGTGCCAGCAGTGTACAGGTAAATCAGCCCCAGCATTTT. It codes for CASSVQVNQPQHF.

The chain recombines TRBV5-1 with TRBJ2-1, with 14 bases fitting TRBD2. The trim removed 4 bases at V and 6 bases at J, leaving 9 bases unmatched. Per germline, CDR1 SGHRS and CDR2 YFSETQ. The CDR3 is 17 amino acids. In DNA form, the CDR3 reads TGCGCCAGCAGCCCCGGGACTAGCGGGAGAAGTGGCAATGAGCAGTTCTTC. Protein sequence: CASSPGTSGRSGNEQFF.

This clone has a handful of counts. This chain uses TRBV5-1 with TRBJ2-1, with TRBD2 identical over 7 bases. Trimming took 4 bases from V and 5 from J; bases not matched to a gene: 3. The CDR3 totals 13 residues. Germline V lookup: CDR1 SGHRS, CDR2 YFSETQ. The CDR3 DNA follows: TGCGCCAGCAGCGCGAGCGGGGACAATGAGCAGTTCTTC. Its translation: CASSASGDNEQFF.

The genes are TRBV29-1 and TRBJ1-1; D unresolved. Germline V lookup: CDR1 SQVTM, CDR2 ANQGSEA. Trimming pared 5 bases from V and 5 bases from J, leaving 18 bases between. The CDR3 consists of 14 residues. The CDR3 is CSVRSGVIGTEAFF. CDR3 DNA sequence: TGCAGCGTTAGGTCCGGGGTAATAGGGACTGAAGCTTTCTTT.

The chain carries TRBV4-2 and TRBJ1-4, with D uncertain. Germline V lookup: CDR1 LGHNA, CDR2 YNFKEQ. CDR3 length: 16 residues. Trimming took 3 bases from V and 3 from J, leaving 14 bases between them. CDR3 coding DNA: TGTGCCAGCAGCCACGGGGAGTTTCCCTCTAATGAAAAACTGTTTTTT. This translates into CASSHGEFPSNEKLFF.